The present T cell receptor beta chain was sequenced within a study of monozygotic twins with inflammatory bowel disease. Findings and caveats of the study: Patients with IBD had less TCRbeta diversity (inverse Simpson) than their healthy co-twins.

TCRdb re-called the 5' RACE reads, yielding one record per CDR3 amino acid sequence without DNA. This table lists 300,000 to 350,000 distinct CDR3 sequences. Per germline, CDR1 SGHVS and CDR2 FQNEAQ. CDR3 size: 14 residues. In regard to this clonotype: What it binds is unknown.

Material: blood. The TCR originated in a human donor with ulcerative colitis or Crohn's disease, or a healthy co-twin of an affected twin (not recorded which). The chain joins TRBV7-8 to TRBJ1-6; TCRdb gives TRBD1 as the D gene, but with no DNA this cannot be confirmed. The CDR3 loop is CASSPQGSNIPLHF.